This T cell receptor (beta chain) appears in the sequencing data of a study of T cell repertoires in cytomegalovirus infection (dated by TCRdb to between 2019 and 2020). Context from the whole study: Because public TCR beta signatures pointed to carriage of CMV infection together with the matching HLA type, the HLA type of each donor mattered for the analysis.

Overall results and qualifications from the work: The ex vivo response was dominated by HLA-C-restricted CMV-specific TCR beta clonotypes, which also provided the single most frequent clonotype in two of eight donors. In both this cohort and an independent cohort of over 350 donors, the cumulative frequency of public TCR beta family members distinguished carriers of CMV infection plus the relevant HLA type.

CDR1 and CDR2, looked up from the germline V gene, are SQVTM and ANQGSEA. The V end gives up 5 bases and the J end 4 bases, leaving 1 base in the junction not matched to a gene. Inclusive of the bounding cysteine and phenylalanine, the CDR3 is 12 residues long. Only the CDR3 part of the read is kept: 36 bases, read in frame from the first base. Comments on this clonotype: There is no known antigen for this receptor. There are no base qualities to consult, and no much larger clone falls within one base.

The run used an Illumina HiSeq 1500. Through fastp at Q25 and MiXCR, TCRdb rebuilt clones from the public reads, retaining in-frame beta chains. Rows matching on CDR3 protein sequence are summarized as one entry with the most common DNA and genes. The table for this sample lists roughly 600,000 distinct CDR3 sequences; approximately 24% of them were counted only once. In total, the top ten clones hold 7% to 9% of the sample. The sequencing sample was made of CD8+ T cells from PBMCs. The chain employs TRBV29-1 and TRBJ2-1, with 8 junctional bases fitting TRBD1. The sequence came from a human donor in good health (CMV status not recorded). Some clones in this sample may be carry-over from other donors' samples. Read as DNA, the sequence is TGCAGCGTTTGGACAGGGTACAATGAGCAGTTCTTC. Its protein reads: CSVWTGYNEQFF.